This T cell receptor beta chain originates from a study of shared clonotypes between healthy human individuals. The germline gives CDR1 SGHRS, CDR2 YFSETQ. V was cut by 1 base and J by 0 bases, with 2 bases left in between. The CDR3 is 14 amino acids. Template for every sorted-subset replicate PCR totaled 200 to 250 ng DNA, some 30,000 T cell genomes. The data were produced by immunoSEQ multiplex PCR, yet TCRdb's version contains in-frame clones alone and is incomplete. The data contain around 200,000 clones, approximately 92% of them seen just once; the ten biggest clones take up roughly 0.07%. Donors were healthy HIV-negative adults without recent acute infections or vaccinations. Study-level results: The study generally estimated greater richness for naive than memory subsets. Depth was large, yet rarefaction showed that sorted-subset sequencing was incomplete.

About this clone: What it binds is unknown.

The chain links TRBV5-1 to TRBJ2-6; D remains ambiguous. Sequencing was done on a sample of naive CD4+ T cells sorted from blood. Subset here: CD45RA+ positively selected. This clonotype was obtained from a woman aged 30 to 39 in good health. Written as DNA, the CDR3 is TGCGCCAGCAGCTTGTACTCTGGGGCCAACGTCCTGACTTTC. The encoded protein is CASSLYSGANVLTF.